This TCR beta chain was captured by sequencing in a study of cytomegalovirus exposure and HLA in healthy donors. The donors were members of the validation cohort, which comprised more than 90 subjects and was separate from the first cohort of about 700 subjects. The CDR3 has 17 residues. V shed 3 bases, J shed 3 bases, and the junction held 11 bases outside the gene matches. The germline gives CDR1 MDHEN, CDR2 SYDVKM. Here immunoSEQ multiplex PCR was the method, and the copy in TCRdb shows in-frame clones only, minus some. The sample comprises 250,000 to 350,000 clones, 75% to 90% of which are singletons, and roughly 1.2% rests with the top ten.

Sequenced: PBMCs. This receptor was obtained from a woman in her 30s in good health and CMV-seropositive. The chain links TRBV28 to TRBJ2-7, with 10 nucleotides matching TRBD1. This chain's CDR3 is CASSFPLSRDRGYEQYF. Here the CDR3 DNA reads TGTGCCAGCAGTTTTCCCCTTTCTCGGGACAGGGGCTACGAGCAGTACTTC.